Below, one TCR beta chain is given with its context. The target antigen is unknown. The use of a sample-barcoded 5' primer and a J-beta primer mix characterized a second PCR of about 7 to 12 cycles. Each CDR3 protein gets one entry after TCRdb re-called the 5' RACE reads with MiXCR. The sample lists 750,000 to 950,000 distinct CDR3 sequences; approximately 24% were seen once. These data come from a study of blood T cells in healthy people across ages. Germline V lookup: CDR1 DFQATT, CDR2 SNEGSKA (reference sequence). The CDR3 spans 14 residues. Trimming shortened V by 6 bases and J by 4 bases, and 16 bases separated the two germline ends. Study observations and caveats: Across the age range, TCR beta diversity per million T cells fell in a roughly linear way. No conclusive comparison of naive versus antigen-experienced cells was possible with unsorted PBMCs.

The same data also contributed to another study, on T cells of mothers and their children. That paper notes: Each mother yielded more than 8 million TCR beta CDR3 reads. Each child yielded roughly 2.9 million reads. Versus unrelated pairs, overlap was slightly higher in related mother-child pairs, without reaching significance.

Specimen: blood. This TCR derives from a boy between 5 and 17 years old in good health. This rearrangement joins TRBV20-1 to TRBJ2-1, with D possibly TRBD1 on 6 matching bases. Here the CDR3 reads CSATRTATYNEQFF. The CDR3, as DNA: TGCAGTGCCACGCGGACAGCCACATACAATGAGCAGTTCTTC.